These 15 T cell receptor beta chains were all obtained from the same sample, sequenced in a study of response to subunit inactivated influenza vaccine. TCRdb reprocessed the RT-PCR reads with MiXCR, giving one entry per CDR3 protein. The data contain about 700,000 distinct CDR3 sequences, around 13% of them singletons. The material was PBMCs from blood, obtained roughly 15 days before vaccination. The receptors were sampled from a man between 50 and 59 years old who received an inactivated influenza vaccine.

This clonotype occurred a few times. A much larger clone lies one base from this, so it may be a read error. The gene calls are TRBV28 and TRBJ2-5, with TRBD1 matching over 8 bases. Looked up from germline, CDR1 is MDHEN and CDR2 is SYDVKM. V was pared by 5 bases and J by 1 base, with 0 bases of the junction left unmatched. The length of the CDR3 is 13 residues. CDR3 DNA sequence: TGTGCCAGCAGTACAGGGGGCCAAGAGACCCAGTACTTC. Its translation is CASSTGGQETQYF.

This clonotype was counted a few times. The chain carries TRBV29-1 and TRBJ2-3; D could derive from TRBD1 or TRBD2 (5 bases each). Germline-derived CDR1 and CDR2 are SQVTM and ANQGSEA. The CDR3 has 14 amino acids. The V and J ends lost 5 bases and 1 base respectively, with 13 bases between them. CDR3 in DNA: TGCAGCGTTCCAACCGGGACGCGCACAGATACGCAGTATTTT. Its protein product is CSVPTGTRTDTQYF.

This clonotype was seen repeatedly, ten times or more. This chain links TRBV20-1 with TRBJ2-7; perhaps D is TRBD1 or TRBD2 (6 bases each). Trimming stripped 3 bases from V and 2 bases from J, with 14 bases between. CDR1 and CDR2 from the germline V gene are DFQATT and SNEGSKA (reference sequence). CDR3 length: 14 amino acids. CDR3 nucleotides: TGCAGTGCTAGCGGGGGCTTACTAACCTACGAGCAGTACTTC. It codes for CSASGGLLTYEQYF.

The chain recombines TRBV10-3 with TRBJ2-3, with D tentatively TRBD1 (6 bases). The CDR3 is 15 residues long. Trimming left V 2 bases short and J 3 bases short, with 12 bases between. Germline values: CDR1 ENHRY, CDR2 SYGVKD. CDR3 in DNA: TGTGCCATCAGTGAGCCACAGGGTAGGACAGATACGCAGTATTTT. Translated: CAISEPQGRTDTQYF.

This clonotype was seen repeatedly, ten times or more. V usage is TRBV12-3 or TRBV12-4 and J usage is TRBJ2-2; 13 bases match TRBD2. This CDR3 comprises 16 residues. V lost 6 bases and J lost 5; bases outside the gene matches: 6. CDR3 in amino acids: CASSPGTSGTTGELFF. The CDR3 DNA is TGTGCCAGCAGCCCTGGGACTAGCGGGACAACCGGGGAGCTGTTTTTT.

The CDR3 region has the DNA TGCAGCGTGCGCGGGGGGGCCATCGGGGAGCTGTTTTTT. Translated, it gives CSVRGGAIGELFF. The V gene is TRBV29-1, the J gene TRBJ2-2, with 9 bases matching TRBD2. Germline CDR1 SQVTM, CDR2 ANQGSEA. V was pared by 6 bases and J by 7 bases, with 6 bases of the junction left unmatched. The CDR3 totals 13 residues.

This clonotype was found many times. The J gene is TRBJ2-7, the V gene TRBV4-3, with D uncertain. Germline V gene sequence: CDR1 LGHNA, CDR2 YSLEER. CDR3 length: 16 amino acids. V gave up 0 bases and J gave up 2 bases, with 14 bases separating them. This CDR3 reads CASSQDQVNPTYEQYF. Here the CDR3 DNA reads TGCGCCAGCAGCCAAGACCAGGTTAACCCCACCTACGAGCAGTACTTC.

This clonotype was seen more than once but under ten times. The gene calls are TRBV9 and TRBJ2-3; the D gene is possibly TRBD2 (5 bases). The CDR3 covers 14 residues. V shed 3 bases and J shed 4 bases, with 12 bases lying between them. Germline V gene lookup returns CDR1 SGDLS and CDR2 YYNGEE. As DNA, the CDR3 is TGTGCCAGCAGCGGGAACGGGGTAGCAGATACGCAGTATTTT. Protein sequence: CASSGNGVADTQYF. The full variable domain, in which reference TRBV9 and TRBJ2-3 provide the parts outside the CDR3, is DSGVTQTPKHLITATGQRVTLRCSPRSGDLSVYWYQQSLDQGLQFLIQYYNGEERAKGNILERFSAQQFPDLHSELNLSSLELGDSALYFCASSGNGVADTQYFGPGTRLTVL.

This clonotype turned up a few times. V and J are TRBV7-6 and TRBJ2-5, with D possibly TRBD1 on 6 matching bases. From germline, CDR1 is SGHVS and CDR2 FNYEAQ. Trimming removed 4 bases from V and 5 bases from J, with 11 bases in between. The CDR3 is made up of 13 amino acids. The CDR3 DNA follows: TGTGCCAGCAGCTACTACAGGGAGGAGACCCAGTACTTC. Translation gives CASSYYREETQYF.

This clonotype came up a few times. The chain's CDR3 is CAISETEGLPQHF. CDR3 bases: TGTGCCATCAGTGAGACAGAAGGATTGCCCCAGCATTTT. The chain uses TRBV10-3 and TRBJ1-5; D call uncertain. CDR1 is ENHRY and CDR2 is SYGVKD in the germline V gene. The V end was cut by 2 bases, the J end by 9 bases, with 11 bases between. The CDR3 length is 13 residues.

The chain carries TRBV7-2 and TRBJ1-1; 7 bases are a match to TRBD1. This CDR3 region has 14 residues. Germline V gene sequence: CDR1 SGHTA, CDR2 FQGNSA. V shed 7 bases and J 2 bases; nucleotides not matched to a gene: 7. CDR3 bases: TGTGCCAGCAACACACAGGGGTCAAACACTGAAGCTTTCTTT. Translation gives CASNTQGSNTEAFF.

V gene TRBV7-2 combines with J gene TRBJ2-7, with TRBD1 matching over 10 bases. V lost 4 bases, J lost 5 bases, and 8 bases stayed unmatched. Germline values: CDR1 SGHTA, CDR2 FQGNSA. The CDR3 has 15 residues. The CDR3 reads CASSSIGQGVDEQYF. The DNA for the CDR3 is TGTGCCAGCAGCTCTATAGGACAGGGGGTTGACGAGCAGTACTTC.

This clonotype occurred many times. The chain's CDR3 is CASSYGGNQPQHF. CDR3 in DNA: TGTGCCAGCAGTTACGGGGGCAATCAGCCCCAGCATTTT. This chain links TRBV6-5 with TRBJ1-5; D gene uncertain. The V end lost 2 bases, the J end lost 2 bases, and 4 bases lay between the germline ends. The germline gives CDR1 MNHEY, CDR2 SVGAGI. The CDR3 is made up of 13 amino acids.

This clonotype came up a few times. V gene TRBV6-5 combines with J gene TRBJ2-1, with D possibly being TRBD1 (6 bases). The CDR3 totals 16 residues. CDR1 is MNHEY and CDR2 is SVGAGI in the germline V gene. The V end was cut by 3 bases, the J end by 0 bases, with 12 bases between. CDR3 amino acids: CASSYTKTGSYNEQFF. The CDR3 DNA is TGTGCCAGCAGTTATACAAAGACAGGCTCCTACAATGAGCAGTTCTTC.

This chain links TRBV15 with TRBJ2-7, with D unresolved. V lost 3 bases and J lost 0, with 12 bases in between. This CDR3 region has 15 residues. Germline assignment: CDR1 LNHNV and CDR2 YYDKDF (reference sequence). The CDR3 reads CATSRFGSASYEQYF. CDR3 sequence (DNA): TGTGCCACCAGCAGGTTCGGGTCCGCCTCCTACGAGCAGTACTTC.